This paragraph covers one T cell receptor beta chain sequence. Antigen unknown. Using immunoSEQ multiplex PCR, the repertoire was profiled, and TCRdb retains in-frame clones only, with some absent. The sample consists of under 50,000 clones, 89% of them appearing once. The data are from a study of graft-versus-host responses after intestinal transplantation. Overall study context: Every transplant recipient was induced with anti-thymocyte globulin, then maintained on tacrolimus and steroids for roughly 3 years. Study-wide findings and caveats: Detection of GvH clones occurred in recipient marrow, and some had their first appearance in ileum or blood. Among circulating GvH clones, peak levels were associated with early post-transplant declines in HvG clones.

This CDR3 spans 17 amino acids. The trim removed 0 bases at V and 5 bases at J, leaving 10 bases unmatched. CDR1 is LGHNA, CDR2 YNFKEQ, per germline. Sequences were derived from PBMCs, sampled less than 280 days after transplant. The receptor comes from a human patient who received an intestinal transplant, so some T cells may come from the graft donor. The chain joins TRBV4-2 to TRBJ2-1; 7 bases are a match to TRBD1. The CDR3 bases are TGTGCCAGCAGCCAAGATCGAGGGGGCGCGTATCACAATGAGCAGTTCTTC. This translates into CASSQDRGGAYHNEQFF.